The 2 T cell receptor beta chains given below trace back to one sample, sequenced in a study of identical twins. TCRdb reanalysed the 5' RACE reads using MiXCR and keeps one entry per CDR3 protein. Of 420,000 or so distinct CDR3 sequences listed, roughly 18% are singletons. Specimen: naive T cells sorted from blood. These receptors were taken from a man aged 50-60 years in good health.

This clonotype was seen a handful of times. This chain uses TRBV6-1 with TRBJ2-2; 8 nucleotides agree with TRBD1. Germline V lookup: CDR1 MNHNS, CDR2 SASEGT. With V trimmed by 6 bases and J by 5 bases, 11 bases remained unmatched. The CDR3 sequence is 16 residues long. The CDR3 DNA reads TGTGCCAGCAGCCCCTGGGGACAGGAGATAACCGGGGAGCTGTTTTTT. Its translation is CASSPWGQEITGELFF.

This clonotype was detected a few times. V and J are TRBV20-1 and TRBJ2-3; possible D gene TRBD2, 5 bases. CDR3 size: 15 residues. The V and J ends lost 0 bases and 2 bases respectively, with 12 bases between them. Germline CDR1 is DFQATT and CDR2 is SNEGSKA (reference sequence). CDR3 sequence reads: CSARDPRAPTDTQYF. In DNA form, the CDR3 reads TGCAGTGCTAGAGATCCGAGGGCCCCCACAGATACGCAGTATTTT.